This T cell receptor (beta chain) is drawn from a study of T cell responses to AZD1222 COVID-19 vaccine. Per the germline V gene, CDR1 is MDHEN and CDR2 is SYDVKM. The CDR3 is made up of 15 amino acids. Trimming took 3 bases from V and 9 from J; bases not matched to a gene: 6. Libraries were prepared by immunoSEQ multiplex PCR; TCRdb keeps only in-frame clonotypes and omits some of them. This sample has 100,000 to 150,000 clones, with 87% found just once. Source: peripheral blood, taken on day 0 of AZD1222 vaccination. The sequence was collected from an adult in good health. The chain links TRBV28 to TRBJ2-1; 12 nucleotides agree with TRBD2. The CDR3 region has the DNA TGTGCCAGCAGTTTGAGGACTAGCGGGAAGGGTGAGCAGTTCTTC. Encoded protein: CASSLRTSGKGEQFF.